A single T cell receptor (beta chain) is shown here with its context. The antigen is not known. This sample is drawn from a study of post-analysis software for immune sequencing data. Study summary: The cohort encompassed relapsing-remitting, secondary progressive and progressive-relapsing multiple sclerosis disease courses. Study-level results: Controls' normalized Chao1 diversity significantly exceeded that of multiple sclerosis patients. Patients had higher frequencies than controls of roughly 5 TRBV segments, including TRBV5-6, TRBV5-1 and TRBV20-1. Samples from a shared batch, those prepared together, strongly co-clustered by F measure.

With V trimmed by 3 bases and J by 5 bases, 7 bases remained unmatched. The germline CDR1 and CDR2 sequences are DFQATT and SNEGSKA (reference sequence). The CDR3 sequence is 14 residues long. Tagging with unique molecular identifiers was a feature of the TCR beta cDNA libraries. It was from about 1 to 10 million T cells that some 470,000 cDNA molecules came. TCRdb itself ran the PCR reads through MiXCR, one entry per CDR3 protein. The sample records roughly 400,000 distinct CDR3 sequences, roughly 40% being singletons. The sequence derives from a girl aged 2-10 years with multiple sclerosis. Sequences were obtained from blood. The V call is TRBV20-1, the J call TRBJ2-5, with 9 bases fitting TRBD2. Written as DNA, the CDR3 is TGCAGTGCTAGGGTGAGCGGGAGGTTCGAGACCCAGTACTTC. Its protein is CSARVSGRFETQYF.